This TCR beta chain was obtained from a study of neurological immune-mediated disorders. Overall study findings and caveats: TCR-beta repertoires seemed private in all groups, with no expanded CDR3 amino acid sequences shared.

Comments on this clonotype: Its antigen is still unknown.

The CDR3 runs to 17 residues. Germline assignment: CDR1 SGHRS and CDR2 YFSETQ. Trimming at V came to 3 bases and at J to 1 base, leaving 2 bases not matched to a gene. TCRdb re-called the 5' RACE reads through MiXCR, storing one row per CDR3 protein. This sample has approximately 74,000 distinct CDR3 sequences, with 9.4% found just once. The chain joins TRBV5-1 to TRBJ2-1; 15 positions agree with TRBD2. Input material: PBMCs. The source is a man aged 50 to 59 in good health. Here the CDR3 DNA reads TGCGCCAGCAGCTCCGGGACTAGCGGGAGGTCCTACAATGAGCAGTTCTTC. Residues: CASSSGTSGRSYNEQFF.